This TCR beta chain stems from a study of response to subunit inactivated influenza vaccine. Study findings and constraints: With each seasonal influenza vaccination, the authors suggested, few new T cells are recruited.

The V segment lost 7 bases and the J segment 5 bases; nucleotides outside the gene matches: 2. The CDR3 has 12 amino acids. TCRdb processed the RT-PCR reads anew with MiXCR; each CDR3 protein has one entry. The table includes under 500,000 distinct CDR3 sequences, roughly 11% detected once. This clonotype was counted at least ten times. Its antigen is not identified. The receptor's source is a man in his fifties who received an inactivated influenza vaccine. The V call is TRBV12-3 or TRBV12-4, the J call TRBJ2-1, with 7 nucleotides matching TRBD2. Sequences were derived from PBMCs from blood, sampled roughly 48 days after vaccination. The CDR3 bases are TGTGCCAGCAACCTAGCGGACAATGAGCAGTTCTTC. It is translated as CASNLADNEQFF.